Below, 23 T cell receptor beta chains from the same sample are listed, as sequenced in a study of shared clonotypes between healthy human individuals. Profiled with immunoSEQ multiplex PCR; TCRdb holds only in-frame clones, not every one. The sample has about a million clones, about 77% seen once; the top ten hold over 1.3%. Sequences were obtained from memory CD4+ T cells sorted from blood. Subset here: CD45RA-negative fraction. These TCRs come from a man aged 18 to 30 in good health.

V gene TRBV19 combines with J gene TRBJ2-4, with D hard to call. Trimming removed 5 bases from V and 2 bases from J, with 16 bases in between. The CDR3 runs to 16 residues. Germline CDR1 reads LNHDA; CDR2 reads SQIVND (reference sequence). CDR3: CASSDLVFPPKNIQYF. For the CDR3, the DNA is TGTGCCAGTAGTGACCTAGTGTTCCCACCCAAAAACATTCAGTACTTC.

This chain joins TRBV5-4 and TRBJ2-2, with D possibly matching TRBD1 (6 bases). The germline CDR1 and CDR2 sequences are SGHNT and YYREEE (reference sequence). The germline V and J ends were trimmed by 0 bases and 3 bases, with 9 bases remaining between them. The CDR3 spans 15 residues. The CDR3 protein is CASSLGRGDTGELFF. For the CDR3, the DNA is TGTGCCAGCAGCTTGGGCAGGGGCGACACCGGGGAGCTGTTTTTT.

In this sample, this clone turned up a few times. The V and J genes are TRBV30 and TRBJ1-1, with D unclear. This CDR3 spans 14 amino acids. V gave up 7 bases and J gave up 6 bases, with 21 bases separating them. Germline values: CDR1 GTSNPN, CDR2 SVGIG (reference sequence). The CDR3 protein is CAYGPLRGSAEAFF. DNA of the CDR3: TGTGCCTATGGGCCCCTCAGAGGATCCGCTGAAGCTTTCTTT.

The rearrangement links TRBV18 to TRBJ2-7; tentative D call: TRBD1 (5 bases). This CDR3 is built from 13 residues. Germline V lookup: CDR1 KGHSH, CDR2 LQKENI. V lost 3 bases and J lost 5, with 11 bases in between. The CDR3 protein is CASSPPSTDEQYF. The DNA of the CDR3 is TGTGCCAGCTCACCTCCCTCGACAGACGAGCAGTACTTC.

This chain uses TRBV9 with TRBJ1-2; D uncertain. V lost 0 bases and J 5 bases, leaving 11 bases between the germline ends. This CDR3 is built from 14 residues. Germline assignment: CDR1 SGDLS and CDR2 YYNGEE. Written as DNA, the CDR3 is TGTGCCAGCAGCGTAGGGTATCGAGTTTATGGCTACACCTTC. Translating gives CASSVGYRVYGYTF.

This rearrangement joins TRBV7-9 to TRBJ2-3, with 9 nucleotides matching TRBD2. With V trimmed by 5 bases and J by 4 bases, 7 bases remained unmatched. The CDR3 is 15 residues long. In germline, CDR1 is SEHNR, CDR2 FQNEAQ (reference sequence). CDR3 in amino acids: CASSRTGLAPDTQYF. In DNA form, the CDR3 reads TGTGCCAGCAGCCGAACCGGACTAGCGCCAGATACGCAGTATTTT.

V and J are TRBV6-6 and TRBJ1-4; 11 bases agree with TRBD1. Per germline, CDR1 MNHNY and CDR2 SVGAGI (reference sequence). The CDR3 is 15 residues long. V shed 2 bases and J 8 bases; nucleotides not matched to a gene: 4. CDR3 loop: CASSYGDRGSEKLFF. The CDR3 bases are TGTGCCAGCAGTTACGGGGACAGGGGGAGCGAAAAACTGTTTTTT.

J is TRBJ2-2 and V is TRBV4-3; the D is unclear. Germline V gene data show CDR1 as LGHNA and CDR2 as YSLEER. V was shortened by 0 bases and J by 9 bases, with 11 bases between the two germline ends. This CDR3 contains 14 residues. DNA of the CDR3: TGCGCCAGCAGCCAAGAGATTTACGGCAGGGAGCTGTTTTTT. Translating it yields CASSQEIYGRELFF.

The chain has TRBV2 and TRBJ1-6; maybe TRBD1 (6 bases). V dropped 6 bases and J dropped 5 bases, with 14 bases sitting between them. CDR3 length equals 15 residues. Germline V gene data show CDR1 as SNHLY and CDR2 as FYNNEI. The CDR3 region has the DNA TGTGCCAGCAGGGGGACATCGGGGCATAATTCACCCCTCCACTTT. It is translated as CASRGTSGHNSPLHF.

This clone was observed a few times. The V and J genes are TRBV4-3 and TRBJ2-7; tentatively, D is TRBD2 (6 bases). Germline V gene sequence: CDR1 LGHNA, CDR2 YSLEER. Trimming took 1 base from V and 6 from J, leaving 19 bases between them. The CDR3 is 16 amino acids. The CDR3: CASSQVGAGTGGEQYF. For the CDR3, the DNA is TGCGCCAGCAGCCAAGTAGGGGCAGGGACCGGGGGCGAGCAGTACTTC.

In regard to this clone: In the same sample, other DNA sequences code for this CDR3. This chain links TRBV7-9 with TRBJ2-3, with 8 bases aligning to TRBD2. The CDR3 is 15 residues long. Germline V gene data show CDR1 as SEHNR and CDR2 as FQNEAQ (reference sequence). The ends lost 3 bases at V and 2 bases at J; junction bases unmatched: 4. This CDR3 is CASSLGLGDTDTQYF. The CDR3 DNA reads TGTGCCAGCAGCTTGGGACTAGGCGACACAGATACGCAGTATTTT.

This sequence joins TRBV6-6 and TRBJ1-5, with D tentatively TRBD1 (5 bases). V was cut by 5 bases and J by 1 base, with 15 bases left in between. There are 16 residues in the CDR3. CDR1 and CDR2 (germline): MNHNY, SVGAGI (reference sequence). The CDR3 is CASSLYGGWSNQPQHF. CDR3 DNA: TGTGCCAGCAGTCTTTACGGGGGATGGAGCAATCAGCCCCAGCATTTT.

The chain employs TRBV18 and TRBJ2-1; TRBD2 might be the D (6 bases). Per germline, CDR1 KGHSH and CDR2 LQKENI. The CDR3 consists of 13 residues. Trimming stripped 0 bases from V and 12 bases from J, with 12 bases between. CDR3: CASSPPGRAGQFF. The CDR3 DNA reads TGTGCCAGCTCACCACCGGGGAGAGCGGGGCAGTTCTTC.

CDR3 nucleotides: TGTGCCATCCGTTCCGGTCAGGGATATTCACCCCTCCACTTT. Translating gives CAIRSGQGYSPLHF. This chain joins TRBV28 and TRBJ1-6, with a tentative D call TRBD1 (5 bases). CDR1 and CDR2 (germline): MDHEN, SYDVKM. The CDR3 has 14 residues. V shed 10 bases and J shed 8 bases, with 18 bases lying between them.

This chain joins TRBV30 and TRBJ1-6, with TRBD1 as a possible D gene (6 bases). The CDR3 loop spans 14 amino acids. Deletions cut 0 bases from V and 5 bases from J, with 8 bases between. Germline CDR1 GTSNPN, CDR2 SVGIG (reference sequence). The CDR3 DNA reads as TGTGCCTGGAGTGTACGGACAGATAATTCACCCCTCCACTTT. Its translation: CAWSVRTDNSPLHF.

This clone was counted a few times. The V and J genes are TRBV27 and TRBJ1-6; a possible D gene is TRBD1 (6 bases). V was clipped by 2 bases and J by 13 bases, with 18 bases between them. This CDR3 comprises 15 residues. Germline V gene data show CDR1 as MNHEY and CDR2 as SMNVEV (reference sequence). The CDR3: CASSLMLGQGNPLHF. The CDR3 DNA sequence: TGTGCCAGCAGTTTAATGCTAGGGCAGGGGAATCCCCTCCACTTT.

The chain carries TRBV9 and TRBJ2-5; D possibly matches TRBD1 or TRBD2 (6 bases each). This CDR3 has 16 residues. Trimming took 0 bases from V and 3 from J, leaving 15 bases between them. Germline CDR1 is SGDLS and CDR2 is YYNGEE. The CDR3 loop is CASSVAQGRGEETQYF. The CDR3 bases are TGTGCCAGCAGCGTAGCCCAGGGGCGCGGGGAAGAGACCCAGTACTTC.

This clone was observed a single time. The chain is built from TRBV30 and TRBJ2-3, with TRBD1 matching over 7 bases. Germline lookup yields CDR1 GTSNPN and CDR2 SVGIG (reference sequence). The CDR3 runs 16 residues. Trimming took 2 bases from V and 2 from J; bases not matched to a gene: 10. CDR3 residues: CAWSPPHRGSTDTQYF. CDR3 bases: TGTGCCTGGAGTCCCCCTCACAGGGGTTCCACAGATACGCAGTATTTT.

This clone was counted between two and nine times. The CDR3 region is CASSHGTEAFF. The CDR3, as DNA: TGTGCCAGCAGTCACGGCACTGAAGCTTTCTTT. V gene TRBV7-9 combines with J gene TRBJ1-1; D ambiguous. Germline assignment: CDR1 SEHNR and CDR2 FQNEAQ (reference sequence). The CDR3 totals 11 residues. The germline V and J ends were trimmed by 6 bases and 4 bases, with 6 bases remaining between them.

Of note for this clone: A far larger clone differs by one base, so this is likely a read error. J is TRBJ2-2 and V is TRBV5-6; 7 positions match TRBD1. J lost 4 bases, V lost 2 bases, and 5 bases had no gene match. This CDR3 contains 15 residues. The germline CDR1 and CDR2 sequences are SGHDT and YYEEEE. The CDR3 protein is CASSFRQGGTGELFF. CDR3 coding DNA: TGTGCCAGCAGCTTCCGACAGGGCGGCACCGGGGAGCTGTTTTTT.

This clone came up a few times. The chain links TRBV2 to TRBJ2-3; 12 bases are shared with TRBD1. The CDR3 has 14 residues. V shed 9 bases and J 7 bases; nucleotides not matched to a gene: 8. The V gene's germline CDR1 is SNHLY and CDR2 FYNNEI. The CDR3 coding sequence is TGTGCCAGTGGGGGGACAGGGGGCGGAAATACGCAGTATTTT. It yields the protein CASGGTGGGNTQYF.

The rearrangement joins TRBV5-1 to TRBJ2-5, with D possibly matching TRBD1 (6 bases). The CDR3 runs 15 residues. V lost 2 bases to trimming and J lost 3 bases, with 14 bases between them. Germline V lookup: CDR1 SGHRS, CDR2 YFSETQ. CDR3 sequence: CASSLSPGAEETQYF. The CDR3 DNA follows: TGCGCCAGCAGCTTAAGCCCAGGGGCAGAAGAGACCCAGTACTTC.

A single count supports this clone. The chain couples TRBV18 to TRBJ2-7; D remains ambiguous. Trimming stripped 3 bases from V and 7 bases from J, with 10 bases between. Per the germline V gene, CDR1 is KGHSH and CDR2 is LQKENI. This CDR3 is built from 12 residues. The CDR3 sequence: CASSPDSGEQYF. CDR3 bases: TGTGCCAGCTCACCCGATTCTGGGGAGCAGTACTTC.